This TCR beta chain was captured by sequencing in a study of blood T cell repertoires in COVID-19. This CDR3 is built from 16 residues. V lost 2 bases to trimming and J lost 7 bases; unmatched junction nucleotides: 10. Germline CDR1 and CDR2: SGHDT and YYEEEE. The data were produced by immunoSEQ multiplex PCR, yet TCRdb's version contains in-frame clones alone and is incomplete. The sample records more than 250,000 clones, approximately 85% being singletons. This clone showed up just a few times. This chain links TRBV5-6 with TRBJ2-2; 8 bases map to TRBD2. The sample taken for sequencing was peripheral blood. The receptor was derived from a woman between 50 and 59 years old with acute or convalescent COVID-19. For the CDR3, the DNA is TGTGCCAGCAGCTTAGTTAAAGCGGGAGTTCACGGGGAGCTGTTTTTT. Its protein product is CASSLVKAGVHGELFF.